A selection of T cell receptor beta chains follows, all from one sample in a study of identical twins. TCRdb processed the 5' RACE reads anew with MiXCR; each CDR3 protein has one entry. This sample has a few hundred thousand distinct CDR3 sequences; roughly 8% occur once, and the top ten carry 3% to 3.5%. The same data also contributed to another study, on yellow fever vaccine responses in identical twins.

The specimen was CD8+ T cells sorted from blood. These receptor sequences come from a woman younger than 35 in good health. Each CDR3 is given with its conserved first and last residue. Each record gives: V gene, D gene, clone size, J gene, CDR3 protein, CDR3 DNA. D genes are given only for firm matches. The size of a clone is reported for some rows only, either as once, few or many, or as a class for expanded clones.

v_gene: TRBV5-6
d_gene: TRBD2
abundance: many
j_gene: TRBJ2-1
CDR3aa: CASSWGLAGDNEQFF
CDR3nt: TGTGCCAGCAGCTGGGGACTAGCGGGTGACAATGAGCAGTTCTTC

v_gene: TRBV28
d_gene: NA
abundance: few
j_gene: TRBJ2-1
CDR3aa: CASRTSGVTHEQFF
CDR3nt: TGTGCCAGCAGGACTTCTGGGGTCACACATGAGCAGTTCTTC

v_gene: TRBV7-9
d_gene: NA
abundance: many
j_gene: TRBJ2-3
CDR3aa: CASSSQGNLQYF
CDR3nt: TGTGCCAGCAGCTCCCAGGGAAATCTGCAGTATTTT

v_gene: TRBV7-2
d_gene: TRBD2
abundance: NA
j_gene: TRBJ2-7
CDR3aa: CASSAARTSGFYEQYF
CDR3nt: TGTGCCAGCAGCGCAGCAAGGACTAGCGGATTCTACGAGCAGTACTTC

v_gene: TRBV2
d_gene: TRBD1
abundance: NA
j_gene: TRBJ2-7
CDR3aa: CASSEPRTGGHEQYF
CDR3nt: TGTGCCAGCAGTGAACCCCGAACAGGGGGTCACGAGCAGTACTTC

v_gene: TRBV29-1
d_gene: NA
abundance: many
j_gene: TRBJ2-7
CDR3aa: CSVVLPTGEQYF
CDR3nt: TGCAGCGTTGTATTGCCTACGGGGGAGCAGTACTTC

v_gene: TRBV27
d_gene: NA
abundance: NA
j_gene: TRBJ2-7
CDR3aa: CASSHRDNYEQYF
CDR3nt: TGTGCCAGCAGCCACCGGGACAACTACGAGCAGTACTTC

v_gene: TRBV6-4
d_gene: NA
abundance: many
j_gene: TRBJ2-2
CDR3aa: CASSETGELFF
CDR3nt: TGTGCCAGCAGTGAAACCGGGGAGCTGTTTTTT

v_gene: TRBV29-1
d_gene: NA
abundance: many
j_gene: TRBJ2-2
CDR3aa: CSVSSGNTGELFF
CDR3nt: TGCAGCGTCTCAAGCGGGAACACCGGGGAGCTGTTTTTT

v_gene: TRBV11-1
d_gene: NA
abundance: many
j_gene: TRBJ2-1
CDR3aa: CASSLVASRWSSYNEQFF
CDR3nt: TGTGCCAGCAGCTTAGTGGCCTCACGATGGTCCTCCTACAATGAGCAGTTCTTC

v_gene: TRBV11-3
d_gene: NA
abundance: NA
j_gene: TRBJ2-3
CDR3aa: CASSLYRITDTQYF
CDR3nt: TGTGCCAGCAGCCTTTACAGGATCACAGATACGCAGTATTTT

v_gene: TRBV20-1
d_gene: NA
abundance: many
j_gene: TRBJ2-3
CDR3aa: CSARDDTDTQYF
CDR3nt: TGCAGTGCTAGAGATGACACAGATACGCAGTATTTT

v_gene: TRBV5-1
d_gene: NA
abundance: many
j_gene: TRBJ2-1
CDR3aa: CASSPEGRGLQYNEQFF
CDR3nt: TGCGCCAGCAGCCCGGAGGGCCGGGGACTTCAATACAATGAGCAGTTCTTC

v_gene: TRBV29-1
d_gene: NA
abundance: NA
j_gene: TRBJ2-2
CDR3aa: CSVRGGELFF
CDR3nt: TGCAGCGTGAGGGGAGGGGAGCTGTTTTTT

v_gene: TRBV12-3/TRBV12-4
d_gene: NA
abundance: NA
j_gene: TRBJ2-1
CDR3aa: CASSLTGAWNEQFF
CDR3nt: TGTGCCAGCAGCCTAACAGGAGCCTGGAATGAGCAGTTCTTC

v_gene: TRBV27
d_gene: NA
abundance: many
j_gene: TRBJ2-1
CDR3aa: CASSLSRYNEQFF
CDR3nt: TGTGCCAGCAGTCTTTCTAGATACAATGAGCAGTTCTTC

v_gene: TRBV5-5
d_gene: NA
abundance: few
j_gene: TRBJ2-2
CDR3aa: CASSATTNTGELFF
CDR3nt: TGTGCCAGCAGCGCCACTACGAACACCGGGGAGCTGTTTTTT

v_gene: TRBV4-3
d_gene: NA
abundance: NA
j_gene: TRBJ1-1
CDR3aa: CASSASGSRSGVNTEAFF
CDR3nt: TGCGCCAGCAGCGCATCAGGGTCCCGCAGCGGCGTGAACACTGAAGCTTTCTTT

v_gene: TRBV4-3
d_gene: TRBD2
abundance: few
j_gene: TRBJ2-2
CDR3aa: CASSQELGLAENTGELFF
CDR3nt: TGCGCCAGCAGCCAAGAATTAGGACTAGCAGAGAACACCGGGGAGCTGTTTTTT

v_gene: TRBV9
d_gene: NA
abundance: few
j_gene: TRBJ2-3
CDR3aa: CASSGWDFTDTQYF
CDR3nt: TGTGCCAGCAGCGGATGGGACTTCACAGATACGCAGTATTTT

v_gene: TRBV13
d_gene: TRBD1
abundance: NA
j_gene: TRBJ2-1
CDR3aa: CASSHRGSRERLQFF
CDR3nt: TGTGCCAGCAGTCACAGGGGGAGTCGAGAACGACTCCAGTTCTTC

v_gene: TRBV6-2/TRBV6-3
d_gene: NA
abundance: few
j_gene: TRBJ2-3
CDR3aa: CASSYVEDTQYF
CDR3nt: TGTGCCAGCAGCTACGTTGAGGATACGCAGTATTTT

v_gene: TRBV20-1
d_gene: NA
abundance: many
j_gene: TRBJ2-7
CDR3aa: CSARDQGPSYEQYF
CDR3nt: TGCAGTGCTAGAGATCAAGGGCCGTCCTACGAGCAGTACTTC

v_gene: TRBV20-1
d_gene: TRBD2
abundance: NA
j_gene: TRBJ2-1
CDR3aa: CSAIRVSGGDYNEQFF
CDR3nt: TGCAGTGCTATCAGAGTTAGCGGGGGGGATTACAATGAGCAGTTCTTC

v_gene: TRBV12-3/TRBV12-4
d_gene: NA
abundance: few
j_gene: TRBJ2-2
CDR3aa: CASTEFGARNTGELFF
CDR3nt: TGTGCCAGCACCGAGTTTGGGGCAAGAAACACCGGGGAGCTGTTTTTT

v_gene: TRBV4-1
d_gene: TRBD1
abundance: NA
j_gene: TRBJ1-1
CDR3aa: CASRVDRGAMNTEAFF
CDR3nt: TGCGCCAGCAGAGTCGACAGGGGGGCCATGAACACTGAAGCTTTCTTT

v_gene: TRBV11-1
d_gene: NA
abundance: NA
j_gene: TRBJ2-1
CDR3aa: CASSSSDYSTWAYNEQFF
CDR3nt: TGTGCCAGCAGCTCATCGGACTATTCTACATGGGCTTACAATGAGCAGTTCTTC

v_gene: TRBV9
d_gene: TRBD1
abundance: NA
j_gene: TRBJ2-5
CDR3aa: CASSGDRDQETQYF
CDR3nt: TGTGCCAGCAGCGGGGACAGGGACCAAGAGACCCAGTACTTC

v_gene: TRBV29-1
d_gene: NA
abundance: many
j_gene: TRBJ1-1
CDR3aa: CSVDVGIVNTEAFF
CDR3nt: TGCAGCGTTGACGTAGGGATAGTGAACACTGAAGCTTTCTTT

v_gene: TRBV5-1
d_gene: TRBD2
abundance: once
j_gene: TRBJ2-5
CDR3aa: CASSSGTIGGETQYF
CDR3nt: TGCGCCAGCAGCTCGGGGACTATCGGTGGGGAGACCCAGTACTTC

v_gene: TRBV21-1
d_gene: NA
abundance: many
j_gene: TRBJ2-3
CDR3aa: CASSRLWSDTQYF
CDR3nt: TGTGCCAGCAGCAGGCTGTGGTCGGATACGCAGTATTTT

v_gene: TRBV5-1
d_gene: TRBD1
abundance: few
j_gene: TRBJ2-7
CDR3aa: CASSLGWDSSYEQYF
CDR3nt: TGCGCCAGCAGCTTGGGCTGGGACAGCTCCTACGAGCAGTACTTC

v_gene: TRBV11-2
d_gene: NA
abundance: few
j_gene: TRBJ2-7
CDR3aa: CASSLELNPTLYEQYF
CDR3nt: TGTGCCAGCAGCTTAGAATTGAACCCCACCTTATACGAGCAGTACTTC

v_gene: TRBV20-1
d_gene: TRBD2
abundance: few
j_gene: TRBJ2-2
CDR3aa: CSARDQTSGSLNAGELFF
CDR3nt: TGCAGTGCTAGAGATCAGACTAGCGGGAGCCTTAACGCCGGGGAGCTGTTTTTT

v_gene: TRBV15
d_gene: NA
abundance: few
j_gene: TRBJ1-4
CDR3aa: CATSRAGGLNEKLFF
CDR3nt: TGTGCCACCAGCAGAGCTGGGGGGCTGAATGAAAAACTGTTTTTT

v_gene: TRBV6-5
d_gene: NA
abundance: many
j_gene: TRBJ2-5
CDR3aa: CASSYLGGKETQYF
CDR3nt: TGTGCCAGCAGCTACCTTGGAGGGAAAGAGACCCAGTACTTC

v_gene: TRBV27
d_gene: TRBD1
abundance: many
j_gene: TRBJ1-1
CDR3aa: CAGDRGPITEAFF
CDR3nt: TGTGCCGGGGACAGGGGGCCGATCACTGAAGCTTTCTTT

v_gene: TRBV12-3/TRBV12-4
d_gene: TRBD2
abundance: few
j_gene: TRBJ2-7
CDR3aa: CASSFSGRLDEQYF
CDR3nt: TGTGCCAGCAGTTTTAGCGGGAGGCTGGACGAGCAGTACTTC